Below, 22 T cell receptor beta chains from the same sample are listed, as sequenced in a study of OX40 agonist ivuxolimab in advanced cancers. TCRdb's copy holds only in-frame clones and misses some; the assay was immunoSEQ multiplex PCR. The table shows 8,000 to 9,500 clones, with around three quarters occurring only once. The sample here was CD4+ or CD8+ T cells sorted from blood, taken in a trial of the OX40 agonist ivuxolimab. The receptor source for this set is an adult with an advanced solid tumor such as melanoma, head and neck, liver or kidney cancer.

The rearrangement uses TRBV27 and TRBJ2-6; D call uncertain. The CDR3 length is 12 residues. V lost 8 bases, J lost 3 bases, and 5 bases lay in between. The germline CDR1 and CDR2 sequences are MNHEY and SMNVEV (reference sequence). The CDR3 region has the DNA TGTGCCAGCGGGGATGGGGCCAACGTCCTGACTTTC. It translates to CASGDGANVLTF.

This clone was recorded only once. The rearrangement uses TRBV6-5 and TRBJ2-7; 7 positions match TRBD2. The trim removed 0 bases at V and 6 bases at J, leaving 8 bases unmatched. The CDR3 is 15 residues long. Germline lookup yields CDR1 MNHEY and CDR2 SVGAGI. CDR3 bases: TGTGCCAGCAGTTACTCGATGGGAGGGGAGGCCGAGCAGTACTTC. It specifies CASSYSMGGEAEQYF.

The rearrangement links TRBV6-4 to TRBJ2-3, with D possibly being TRBD1 (7 bases). Trimming cost V 6 bases and J 3 bases, with 19 bases left between them. This CDR3 spans 16 amino acids. Germline V gives CDR1 MRHNA, CDR2 SNTAGT. Written as DNA, the CDR3 is TGTGCCAGCAGCAACAGGGGAATGGAGGGGACAGATACGCAGTATTTT. This sequence encodes CASSNRGMEGTDTQYF.

The V and J genes are TRBV14 and TRBJ2-7, with a possible D match to TRBD2 (5 bases). With 0 bases removed from V and 2 bases from J, the gap between germline ends came to 14 bases. CDR1 and CDR2 from the germline V gene are SGHDN and FVKESK. The CDR3 runs 16 residues. The CDR3 nucleotides are TGTGCCAGCAGCCAAGATACGGCTAGCTTGCCCTACGAGCAGTACTTC. Amino acids: CASSQDTASLPYEQYF.

The chain carries TRBV28 and TRBJ2-7; a weak D match, TRBD2 (6 bases). CDR1 and CDR2 from the germline V gene are MDHEN and SYDVKM. Trimming took 5 bases from V and 2 from J, leaving 13 bases between them. The CDR3 runs 14 residues. CDR3 loop: CASSPGTGAYEQYF. The CDR3 DNA sequence: TGTGCCAGCAGTCCTGGGACTGGTGCCTACGAGCAGTACTTC.

This rearrangement joins TRBV5-6 to TRBJ2-7; D possibly corresponds to TRBD1 (6 bases). The CDR3 is 13 residues long. CDR1 is SGHDT, CDR2 YYEEEE, per germline. Trimming took 4 bases from V and 4 from J, leaving 12 bases between them. Here the CDR3 DNA reads TGTGCCAGCAGCGAACCTACAGGGTACGAGCAGTACTTC. Protein: CASSEPTGYEQYF.

This clone was observed a few times. The chain links TRBV2 to TRBJ2-2; maybe TRBD1 (6 bases). Germline CDR1 reads SNHLY; CDR2 reads FYNNEI. The V and J ends lost 6 bases and 6 bases respectively, with 11 bases between them. The CDR3 is made up of 13 amino acids. The CDR3 bases are TGTGCCAGCAGGCAGGGGTCGGCCGGGGAGCTGTTTTTT. It yields the protein CASRQGSAGELFF.

V is TRBV13 and J is TRBJ2-7; the D is unclear. The V end lost 3 bases, the J end lost 2 bases, and 8 bases lay between the germline ends. This CDR3 comprises 13 residues. Per the germline V gene, CDR1 is PRHDT and CDR2 is FYEKMQ (reference sequence). CDR3 in DNA: TGTGCCAGCAGCTTGGTGGGGACCTACGAGCAGTACTTC. The encoded protein is CASSLVGTYEQYF.

This chain links TRBV6-1 with TRBJ2-2, with TRBD1 matching 7 bases. This CDR3 comprises 15 residues. The germline gives CDR1 MNHNS, CDR2 SASEGT. The V gene end was trimmed by 8 bases and the J gene end by 1 base; junction bases not matched to a gene: 7. The CDR3 DNA follows: TGTGCCAGCCCCCGGGACAGCGTGAACACCGGGGAGCTGTTTTTT. Its protein product is CASPRDSVNTGELFF.

The V call is TRBV2, the J call TRBJ1-6, with a possible D match to TRBD1 (5 bases). CDR1 is SNHLY, CDR2 FYNNEI, per germline. V dropped 3 bases and J dropped 8 bases, with 14 bases sitting between them. CDR3 length: 15 residues. DNA of the CDR3: TGTGCCAGCAGTGATCCCCCAGGGTCGGATTCACCCCTCCACTTT. This codes for CASSDPPGSDSPLHF.

The chain employs TRBV4-1 and TRBJ2-1; 8 nucleotides line up with TRBD1. J was trimmed by 6 bases and V by 5 bases; bases with no gene match: 6. The germline gives CDR1 MGHRA, CDR2 YSYEKL. The CDR3 runs to 14 residues. The CDR3 here is CASSSRQGSNEQFF. For the CDR3, the DNA is TGCGCCAGCAGCTCCAGACAGGGGTCCAATGAGCAGTTCTTC.

The chain recombines TRBV10-3 with TRBJ1-3; D is unclear. The CDR3 is made up of 13 amino acids. Germline values: CDR1 ENHRY, CDR2 SYGVKD. The ends were cut back, 7 bases at V and 4 bases at J, with 11 bases in the middle. In nucleotides, the CDR3 is TGTGCCATCACCCCAGACAACGGAAACACCATATATTTT. It is translated as CAITPDNGNTIYF.

This clone appeared once. The chain joins TRBV28 to TRBJ1-5; D is undetermined. This CDR3 is built from 16 residues. The germline V gene has CDR1 MDHEN and CDR2 SYDVKM. Deletions cut 3 bases from V and 3 bases from J, with 15 bases between. CDR3 residues: CASSLEALHSNQPQHF. CDR3 DNA sequence: TGTGCCAGCAGTTTGGAGGCACTGCATTCCAATCAGCCCCAGCATTTT.

The CDR3 DNA follows: TGTGCCAGCAGCGGGGCCTTGAACACTGAAGCTTTCTTT. Translating gives CASSGALNTEAFF. The chain joins TRBV9 to TRBJ1-1; D not certain. The CDR3 has 13 amino acids. The germline V gene encodes CDR1 SGDLS and CDR2 YYNGEE. Trimming removed 3 bases at V and 0 bases at J, with 6 bases between. Filled out from reference TRBV9 and TRBJ1-1, the complete variable domain reads DSGVTQTPKHLITATGQRVTLRCSPRSGDLSVYWYQQSLDQGLQFLIQYYNGEERAKGNILERFSAQQFPDLHSELNLSSLELGDSALYFCASSGALNTEAFFGQGTRLTVV.

This clone showed up just a few times. The chain recombines TRBV28 with TRBJ1-1, with 8 bases that match TRBD1. With V trimmed by 1 base and J by 1 base, 2 bases remained unmatched. Germline values: CDR1 MDHEN, CDR2 SYDVKM. CDR3 size: 15 residues. This chain's CDR3 is CASSLFGQGNTEAFF. The CDR3 DNA follows: TGTGCCAGCAGTTTATTTGGACAGGGGAACACTGAAGCTTTCTTT.

This chain uses TRBV29-1 with TRBJ2-3; no clear D. CDR3 length equals 10 residues. CDR1 SQVTM and CDR2 ANQGSEA come from the germline V gene. V was shortened by 1 base and J by 4 bases, with 0 bases between the two germline ends. The CDR3 loop is CSVEADTQYF. The DNA for the CDR3 is TGCAGCGTTGAAGCAGATACGCAGTATTTT.

The rearrangement links TRBV4-3 to TRBJ2-4; maybe TRBD1 (5 bases). Germline V gene lookup returns CDR1 LGHNA and CDR2 YSLEER. The CDR3 sequence is 14 residues long. The V and J ends lost 0 bases and 5 bases respectively, with 8 bases between them. CDR3: CASSQERQQNIQYF. CDR3 nucleotide sequence: TGCGCCAGCAGCCAAGAGAGACAGCAAAACATTCAGTACTTC.

The rearrangement links TRBV10-3 to TRBJ1-2, with D possibly being TRBD1 (5 bases). CDR1 ENHRY and CDR2 SYGVKD come from the germline V gene. V lost 10 bases and J 4 bases, leaving 13 bases between the germline ends. The CDR3 runs 12 residues. This chain's CDR3 is CATRDGGYGYTF. The CDR3 DNA is TGTGCCACCCGGGACGGAGGCTATGGCTACACCTTC.

This clone is medium-sized within its sample. This rearrangement joins TRBV6-5 to TRBJ2-1; TRBD2 matches 14 bases. Trimming removed 3 bases from V and 7 bases from J; junction bases left unmatched: 5. Germline V gene sequence: CDR1 MNHEY, CDR2 SVGAGI. The CDR3 length is 16 residues. In DNA form, the CDR3 reads TGTGCCAGCAGTTATACGGGACTAGCGGGAGCGAATGAGCAGTTCTTC. It is translated as CASSYTGLAGANEQFF.

The J gene is TRBJ2-2, the V gene TRBV5-5; no reliable D call. V lost 0 bases, J lost 0 bases, and 9 bases lay in between. This CDR3 contains 16 residues. The germline V gene has CDR1 SGHKS and CDR2 YYEKEE (reference sequence). CDR3 nucleotide sequence: TGTGCCAGCAGCTTGGCTATGCGGCCGAACACCGGGGAGCTGTTTTTT. It is translated as CASSLAMRPNTGELFF.

The chain recombines TRBV10-3 with TRBJ2-7; 9 bases align to TRBD2. The CDR3 runs to 13 residues. V was clipped by 5 bases and J by 6 bases; unmatched bases: 5. From germline, CDR1 is ENHRY and CDR2 SYGVKD. CDR3 loop: CAISLAGGGEQYF. The CDR3 bases are TGTGCCATCAGTCTCGCGGGAGGGGGCGAGCAGTACTTC.

The rearrangement joins TRBV28 to TRBJ2-7; D not certain. CDR3 length: 13 amino acids. The germline gives CDR1 MDHEN, CDR2 SYDVKM. Trimming left V 5 bases short and J 6 bases short, with 14 bases between. The chain's CDR3 is CASSPPGPPEQYF. The CDR3 region has the DNA TGTGCCAGCAGTCCTCCGGGTCCACCCGAGCAGTACTTC.